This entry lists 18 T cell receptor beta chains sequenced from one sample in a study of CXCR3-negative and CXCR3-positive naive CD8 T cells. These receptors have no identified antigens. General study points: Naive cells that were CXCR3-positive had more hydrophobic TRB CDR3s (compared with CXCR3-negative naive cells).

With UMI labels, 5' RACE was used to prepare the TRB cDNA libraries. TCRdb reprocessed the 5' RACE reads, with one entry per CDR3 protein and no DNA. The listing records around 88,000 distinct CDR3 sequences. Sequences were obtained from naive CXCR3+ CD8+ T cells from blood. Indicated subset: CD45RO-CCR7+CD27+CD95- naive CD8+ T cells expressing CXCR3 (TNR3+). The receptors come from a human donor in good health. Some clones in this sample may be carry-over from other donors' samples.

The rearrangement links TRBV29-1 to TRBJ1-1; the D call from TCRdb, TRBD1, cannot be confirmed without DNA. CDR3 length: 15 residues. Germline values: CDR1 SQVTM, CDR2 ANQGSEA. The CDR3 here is CSVDADGAVNTEAFF.

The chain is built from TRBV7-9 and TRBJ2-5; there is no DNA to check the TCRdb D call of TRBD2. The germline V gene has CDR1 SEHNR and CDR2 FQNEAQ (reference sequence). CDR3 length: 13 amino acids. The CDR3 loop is CASSLGLEETQYF.

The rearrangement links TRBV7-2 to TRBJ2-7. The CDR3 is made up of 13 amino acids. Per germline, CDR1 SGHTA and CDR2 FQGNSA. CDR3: CASRAMASYEQYF.

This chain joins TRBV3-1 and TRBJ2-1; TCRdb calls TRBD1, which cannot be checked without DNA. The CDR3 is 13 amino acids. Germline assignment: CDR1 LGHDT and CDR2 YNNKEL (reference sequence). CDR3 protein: CASSQEGGNEQFF.

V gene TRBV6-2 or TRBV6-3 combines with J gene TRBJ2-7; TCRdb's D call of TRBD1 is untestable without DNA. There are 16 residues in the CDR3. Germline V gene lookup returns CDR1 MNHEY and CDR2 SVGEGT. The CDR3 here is CASSKGVRGALYEQYF.

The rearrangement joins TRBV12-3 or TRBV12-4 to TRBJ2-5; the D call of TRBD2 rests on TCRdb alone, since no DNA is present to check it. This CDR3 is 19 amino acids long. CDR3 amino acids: CASSTPGLAGGRAQETQYF.

This CDR3 is CASSPGIGAGEGSNEQFF. The chain combines TRBV14 with TRBJ2-1; TCRdb designates TRBD2, a call that cannot be tested without DNA. This CDR3 has 18 amino acids. Germline CDR1 is SGHDN and CDR2 is FVKESK.

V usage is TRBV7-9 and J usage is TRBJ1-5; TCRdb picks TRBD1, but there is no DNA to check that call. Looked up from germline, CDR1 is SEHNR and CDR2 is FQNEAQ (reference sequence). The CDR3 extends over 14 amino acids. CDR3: CASAGQGSNQPQHF.

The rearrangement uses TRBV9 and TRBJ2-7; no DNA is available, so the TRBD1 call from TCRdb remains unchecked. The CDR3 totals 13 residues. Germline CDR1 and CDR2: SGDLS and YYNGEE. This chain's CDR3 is CASSVDREREQYF.

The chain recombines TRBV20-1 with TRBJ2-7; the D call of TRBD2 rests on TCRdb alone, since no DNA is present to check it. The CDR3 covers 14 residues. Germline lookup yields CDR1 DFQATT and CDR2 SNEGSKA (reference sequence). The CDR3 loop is CSARGGITSYEQYF.

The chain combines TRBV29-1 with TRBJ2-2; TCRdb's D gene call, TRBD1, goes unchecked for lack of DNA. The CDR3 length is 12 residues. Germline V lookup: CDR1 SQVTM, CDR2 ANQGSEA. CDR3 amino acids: CSYSGDTGELFF.

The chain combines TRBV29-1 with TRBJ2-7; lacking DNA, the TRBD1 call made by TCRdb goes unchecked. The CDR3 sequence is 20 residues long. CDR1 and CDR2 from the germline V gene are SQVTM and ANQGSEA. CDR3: CSVDSSRMDTGVKISYEQYF.

The CDR3 here is CASSQDRNTEAFF. The rearrangement links TRBV4-2 to TRBJ1-1. The CDR3 has 13 residues. Germline V lookup: CDR1 LGHNA, CDR2 YNFKEQ.

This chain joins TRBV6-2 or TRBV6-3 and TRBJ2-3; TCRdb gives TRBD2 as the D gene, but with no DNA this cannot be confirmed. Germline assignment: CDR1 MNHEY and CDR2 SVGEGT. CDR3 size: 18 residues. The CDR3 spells CASSYSPSAGGPTDTQYF.

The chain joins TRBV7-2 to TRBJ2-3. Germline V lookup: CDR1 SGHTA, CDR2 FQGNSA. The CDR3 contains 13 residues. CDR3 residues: CASSLGTADTQYF.

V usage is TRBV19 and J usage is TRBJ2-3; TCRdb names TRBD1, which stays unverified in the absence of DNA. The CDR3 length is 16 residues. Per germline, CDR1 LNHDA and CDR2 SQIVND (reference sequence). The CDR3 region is CASSIPPGRSMDTQYF. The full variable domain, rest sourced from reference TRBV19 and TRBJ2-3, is DGGITQSPKYLFRKEGQNVTLSCEQNLNHDAMYWYRQDPGQGLRLIYYSQIVNDFQKGDIAEGYSVSREKKESFPLTVTSAQKNPTAFYLCASSIPPGRSMDTQYFGPGTRLTVL.

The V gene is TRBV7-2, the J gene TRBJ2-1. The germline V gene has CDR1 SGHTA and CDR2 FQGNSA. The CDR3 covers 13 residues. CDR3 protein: CASSLGIYNEQFF.

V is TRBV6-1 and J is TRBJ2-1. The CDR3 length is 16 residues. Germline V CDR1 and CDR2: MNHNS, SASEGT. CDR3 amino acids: CASSDALEWRYNEQFF.